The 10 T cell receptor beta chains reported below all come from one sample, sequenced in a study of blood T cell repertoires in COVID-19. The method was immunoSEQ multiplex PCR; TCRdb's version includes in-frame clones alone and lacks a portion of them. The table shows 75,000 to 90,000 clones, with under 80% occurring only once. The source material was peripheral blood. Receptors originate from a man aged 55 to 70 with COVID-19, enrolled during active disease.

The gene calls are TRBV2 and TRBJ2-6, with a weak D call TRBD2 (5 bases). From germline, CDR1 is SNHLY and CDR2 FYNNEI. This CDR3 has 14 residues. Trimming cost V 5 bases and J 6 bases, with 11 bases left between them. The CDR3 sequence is CASSQSGSANVLTF. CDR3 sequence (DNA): TGTGCCAGCAGTCAATCGGGGTCGGCCAACGTCCTGACTTTC.

The CDR3 DNA is TGTGCCAGCAGTGGGACTGGCTATGGCTACACCTTC. Its translation: CASSGTGYGYTF. The chain joins TRBV25-1 to TRBJ1-2; no definite D call. In germline, CDR1 is MGHDK, CDR2 SYGVNS. With 4 bases removed from V and 4 bases from J, the gap between germline ends came to 7 bases. The CDR3 runs 12 residues.

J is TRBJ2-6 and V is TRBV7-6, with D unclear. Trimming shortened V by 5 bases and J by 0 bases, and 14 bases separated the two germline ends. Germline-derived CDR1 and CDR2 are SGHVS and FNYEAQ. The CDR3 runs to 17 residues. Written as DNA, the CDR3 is TGTGCCAGCAGCCGAATGGGCAGTTCCTCTGGGGCCAACGTCCTGACTTTC. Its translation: CASSRMGSSSGANVLTF.

DNA for the CDR3: TGCGCCAGCAGCCCTAAACAGGGGGATCAGCCCCAGCATTTT. Amino acid sequence: CASSPKQGDQPQHF. This chain connects TRBV4-1 to TRBJ1-5; 8 bases match TRBD1. The CDR3 loop spans 14 amino acids. CDR1 MGHRA and CDR2 YSYEKL come from the germline V gene. V dropped 4 bases and J dropped 5; count of bases not matched to a gene: 4.

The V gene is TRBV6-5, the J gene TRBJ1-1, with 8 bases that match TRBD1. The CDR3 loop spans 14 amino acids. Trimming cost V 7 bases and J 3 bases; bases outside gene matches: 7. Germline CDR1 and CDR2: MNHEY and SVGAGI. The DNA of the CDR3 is TGTGCCAGCATCCCGGGACAGGTGGACACTGAAGCTTTCTTT. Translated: CASIPGQVDTEAFF.

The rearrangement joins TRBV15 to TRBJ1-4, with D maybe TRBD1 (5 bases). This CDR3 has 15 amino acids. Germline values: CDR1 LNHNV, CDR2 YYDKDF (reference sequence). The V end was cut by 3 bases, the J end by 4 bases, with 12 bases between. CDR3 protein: CATSRVARGNEKLFF. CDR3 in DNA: TGTGCCACCAGCAGGGTCGCTAGGGGTAATGAAAAACTGTTTTTT. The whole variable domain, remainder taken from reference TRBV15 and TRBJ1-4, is DAMVIQNPRYQVTQFGKPVTLSCSQTLNHNVMYWYQQKSSQAPKLLFHYYDKDFNNEADTPDNFQSRRPNTSFCFLDIRSPGLGDTAMYLCATSRVARGNEKLFFGSGTQLSVL.

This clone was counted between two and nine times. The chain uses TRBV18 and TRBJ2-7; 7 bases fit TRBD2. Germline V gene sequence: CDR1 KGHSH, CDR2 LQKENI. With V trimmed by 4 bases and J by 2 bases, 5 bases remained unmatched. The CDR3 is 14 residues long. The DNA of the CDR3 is TGTGCCAGCTCACTAGGGAGGGCCACCTACGAGCAGTACTTC. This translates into CASSLGRATYEQYF.

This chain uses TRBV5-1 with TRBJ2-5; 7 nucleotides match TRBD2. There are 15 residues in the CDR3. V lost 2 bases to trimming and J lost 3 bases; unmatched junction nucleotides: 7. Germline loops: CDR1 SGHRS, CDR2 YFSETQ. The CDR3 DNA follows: TGCGCCAGCAGCTTAATAGGGGAGGGGAAAGAGACCCAGTACTTC. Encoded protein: CASSLIGEGKETQYF.

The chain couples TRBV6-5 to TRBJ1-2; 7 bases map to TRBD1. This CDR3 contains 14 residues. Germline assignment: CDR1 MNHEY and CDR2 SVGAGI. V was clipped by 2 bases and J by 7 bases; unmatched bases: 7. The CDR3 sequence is CASSYTGEVRGYTF. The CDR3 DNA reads TGTGCCAGCAGTTACACAGGGGAGGTACGTGGCTACACCTTC.

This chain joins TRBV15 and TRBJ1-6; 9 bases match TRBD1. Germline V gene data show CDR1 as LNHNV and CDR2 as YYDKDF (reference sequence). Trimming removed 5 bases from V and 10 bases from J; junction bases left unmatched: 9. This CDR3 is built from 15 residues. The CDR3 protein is CATSQRRDRESPLHF. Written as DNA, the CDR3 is TGTGCCACCAGCCAACGCCGGGACAGGGAATCACCCCTCCACTTT.